The following is a TCR beta chain sequence with its context. Its antigen is unknown. PCR primers comprised 60 Vbeta and 13 Jbeta primers. TCRdb's copy holds only in-frame clones and misses some; the assay was immunoSEQ multiplex PCR. Among about 150,000 clones, approximately 74% were seen once, and the ten largest hold 3.5% to 5%. This sample was taken from a study of cytomegalovirus exposure and HLA in healthy donors. The study's findings and limits: Reportedly, a later analysis found an Asian-associated ancestry cluster had fewer N-insertions than the roughly 700-donor mean. Per a prior analysis, the majority of TCR beta V segments were productive roughly 90% or roughly 30% of the time. The authors later found TCR association rates varying by HLA locus, with DRB1 most and HLA-C fewest. Several of the most significant clusters were apparently associated with common viral pathogens in a later analysis.

Trimming removed 2 bases from V and 2 bases from J; junction bases left unmatched: 3. The CDR3 is 14 amino acids. Germline lookup yields CDR1 MNHNY and CDR2 SVGAGI (reference sequence). This chain joins TRBV6-6 and TRBJ2-7; 7 bases are shared with TRBD1. Sequencing was done on a sample of PBMCs. This TCR was sampled from a young man in good health and CMV-seropositive. The DNA of the CDR3 is TGTGCCAGCAGTTACCGACAGGGCCCCTACGAGCAGTACTTC. Amino acid sequence: CASSYRQGPYEQYF.